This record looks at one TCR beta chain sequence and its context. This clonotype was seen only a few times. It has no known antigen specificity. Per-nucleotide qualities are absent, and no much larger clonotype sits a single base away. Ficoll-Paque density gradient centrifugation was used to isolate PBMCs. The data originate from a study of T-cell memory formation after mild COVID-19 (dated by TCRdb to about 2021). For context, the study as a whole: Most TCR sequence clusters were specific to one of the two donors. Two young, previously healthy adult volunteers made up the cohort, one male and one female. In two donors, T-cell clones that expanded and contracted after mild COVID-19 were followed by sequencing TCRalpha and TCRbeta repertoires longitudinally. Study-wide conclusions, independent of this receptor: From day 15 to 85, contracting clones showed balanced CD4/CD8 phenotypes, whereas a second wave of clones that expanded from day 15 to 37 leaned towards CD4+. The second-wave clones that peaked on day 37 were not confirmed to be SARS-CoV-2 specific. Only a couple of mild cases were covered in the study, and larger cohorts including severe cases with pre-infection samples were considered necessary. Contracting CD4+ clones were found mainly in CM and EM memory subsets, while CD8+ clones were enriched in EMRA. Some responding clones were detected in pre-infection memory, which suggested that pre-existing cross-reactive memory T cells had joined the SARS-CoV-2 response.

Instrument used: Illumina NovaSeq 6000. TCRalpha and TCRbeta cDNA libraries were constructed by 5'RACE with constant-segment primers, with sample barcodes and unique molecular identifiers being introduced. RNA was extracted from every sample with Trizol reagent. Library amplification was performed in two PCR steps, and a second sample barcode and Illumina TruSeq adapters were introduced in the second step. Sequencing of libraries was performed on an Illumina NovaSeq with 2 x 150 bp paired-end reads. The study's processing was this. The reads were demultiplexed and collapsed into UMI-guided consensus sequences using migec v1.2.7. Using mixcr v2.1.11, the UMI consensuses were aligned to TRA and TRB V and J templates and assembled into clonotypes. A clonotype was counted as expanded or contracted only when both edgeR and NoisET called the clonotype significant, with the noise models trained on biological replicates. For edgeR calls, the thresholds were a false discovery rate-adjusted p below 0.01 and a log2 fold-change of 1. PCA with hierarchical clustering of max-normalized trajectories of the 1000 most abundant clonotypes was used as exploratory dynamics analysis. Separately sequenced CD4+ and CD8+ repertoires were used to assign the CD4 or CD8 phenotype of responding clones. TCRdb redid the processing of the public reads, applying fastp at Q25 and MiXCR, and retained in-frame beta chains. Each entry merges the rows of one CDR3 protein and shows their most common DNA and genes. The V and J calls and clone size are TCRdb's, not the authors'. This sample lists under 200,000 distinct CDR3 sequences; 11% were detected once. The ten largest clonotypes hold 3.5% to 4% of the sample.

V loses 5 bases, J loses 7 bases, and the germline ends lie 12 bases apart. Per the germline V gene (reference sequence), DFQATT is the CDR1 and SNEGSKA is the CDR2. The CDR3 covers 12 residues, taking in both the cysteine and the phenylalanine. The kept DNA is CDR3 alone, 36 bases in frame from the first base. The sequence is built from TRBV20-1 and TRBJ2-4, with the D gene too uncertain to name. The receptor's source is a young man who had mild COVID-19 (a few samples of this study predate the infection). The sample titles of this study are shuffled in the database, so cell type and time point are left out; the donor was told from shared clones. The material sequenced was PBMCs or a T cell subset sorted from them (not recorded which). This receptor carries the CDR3 CSAAPDGNIQYF. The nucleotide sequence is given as TGCAGTGCTGCCCCTGACGGGAACATTCAGTACTTC.